This entry lists 26 T cell receptor beta chains sequenced from one sample in a study of CD8 T cells in ankylosing spondylitis. These receptors lack a known antigen. Study-level findings and limits: Characteristic of ankylosing spondylitis blood, it appeared, was a TCR beta motif comprising roughly eight highly homologous variants.

TCRdb itself ran the 5' RACE reads through MiXCR, one entry per CDR3 protein. The sample has some 700,000 distinct CDR3 sequences, roughly 19% seen once; the top ten hold about a fifth. The sample comprised blood, either unsorted or a sorted T cell fraction (not recorded which). These receptors were taken from a male donor with ankylosing spondylitis.

In its sample, this clonotype was seen many times. The chain recombines TRBV29-1 with TRBJ2-1, with 7 nucleotides matching TRBD1. The J segment lost 5 bases and the V segment lost 3 bases, leaving 7 bases of the junction unmatched. The CDR3 spans 14 residues. The germline CDR1 and CDR2 sequences are SQVTM and ANQGSEA. The CDR3 loop is CSVEYGQEDNEQFF. Written as DNA, the CDR3 is TGCAGCGTTGAGTACGGACAGGAGGACAATGAGCAGTTCTTC.

There are a few counts of this clonotype. V usage is TRBV24-1 and J usage is TRBJ2-5; 7 bases map to TRBD2. Germline CDR1 is KGHDR and CDR2 is SFDVKD. CDR3 length: 14 amino acids. V shed 5 bases, J shed 5 bases, and the junction held 7 bases outside the gene matches. The CDR3 spells CATSVGGPEETQYF. CDR3 in DNA: TGTGCCACCAGTGTGGGAGGGCCGGAGGAGACCCAGTACTTC.

This chain connects TRBV6-5 to TRBJ1-2, with D maybe TRBD1 (5 bases). Between the trimmed V and J ends, which lost 0 bases and 8 bases, there was a span of 13 bases. The CDR3 covers 14 residues. The germline V gene encodes CDR1 MNHEY and CDR2 SVGAGI. The CDR3 coding sequence is TGTGCCAGCAGTTACTCGAAGGCAGGGTACGGCTACACCTTC. This codes for CASSYSKAGYGYTF.

This clonotype has a handful of counts. The chain links TRBV7-9 to TRBJ2-2; 9 bases are shared with TRBD2. Germline values: CDR1 SEHNR, CDR2 FQNEAQ (reference sequence). The CDR3 length is 16 residues. The ends lost 4 bases at V and 4 bases at J; junction bases unmatched: 7. The CDR3 region is CASSSGLAKSTGELFF. The CDR3 coding sequence is TGTGCCAGCAGCTCGGGACTAGCTAAAAGCACCGGGGAGCTGTTTTTT. The variable domain in full, with the rest retrieved from reference TRBV7-9 and TRBJ2-2, is DTGVSQNPRHKITKRGQNVTFRCDPISEHNRLYWYRQTLGQGPEFLTYFQNEAQLEKSRLLSDRFSAERPKGSFSTLEIQRTEQGDSAMYLCASSSGLAKSTGELFFGEGSRLTVL.

This chain links TRBV27 with TRBJ2-7; maybe TRBD2 (5 bases). Trimming removed 6 bases from V and 3 bases from J, with 9 bases in between. This CDR3 contains 12 residues. The germline CDR1 and CDR2 sequences are MNHEY and SMNVEV (reference sequence). The CDR3 DNA follows: TGTGCCAGCAGGGACTCTCACTACGAGCAGTACTTC. It yields the protein CASRDSHYEQYF.

There are a few counts of this clonotype. This rearrangement joins TRBV6-5 to TRBJ2-5, with TRBD1 as a possible D gene (5 bases). Germline loops: CDR1 MNHEY, CDR2 SVGAGI. The CDR3 is made up of 13 amino acids. The V and J ends lost 4 bases and 7 bases respectively, with 13 bases between them. CDR3 nucleotides: TGTGCCAGCAGTTCCCTAGTAGGGGCGACCCAGTACTTC. It is translated as CASSSLVGATQYF.

This clonotype has a handful of counts. The V and J genes are TRBV12-3 or TRBV12-4 and TRBJ1-2; D gene uncertain. There are 13 residues in the CDR3. Trimming removed 6 bases at V and 3 bases at J, with 11 bases between. The CDR3 here is CASSLGIDYGYTF. CDR3 DNA: TGTGCCAGCAGCCTGGGGATCGACTATGGCTACACCTTC.

The gene calls are TRBV18 and TRBJ2-2, with 10 bases matching TRBD1. In germline, CDR1 is KGHSH, CDR2 LQKENI. V gave up 0 bases and J gave up 6 bases; unmatched junction bases: 10. The CDR3 spans 18 residues. In nucleotides, the CDR3 is TGTGCCAGCTCACCACCGTATGGGACAGGGGCTGACCCCGGGGAGCTGTTTTTT. Protein: CASSPPYGTGADPGELFF. Using reference TRBV18 and TRBJ2-2 for the parts outside the CDR3, the full variable domain is NAGVMQNPRHLVRRRGQEARLRCSPMKGHSHVYWYRQLPEEGLKFMVYLQKENIIDESGMPKERFSAEFPKEGPSILRIQQVVRGDSAAYFCASSPPYGTGADPGELFFGEGSRLTVL.

This chain joins TRBV24-1 and TRBJ2-1; 11 bases match TRBD1. The V gene end was trimmed by 4 bases and the J gene end by 4 bases; junction bases not matched to a gene: 8. In germline, CDR1 is KGHDR, CDR2 SFDVKD. The CDR3 totals 17 residues. The CDR3 is CATSDWGGTGGYNEQFF. CDR3 bases: TGTGCCACCAGTGACTGGGGCGGGACAGGGGGATACAATGAGCAGTTCTTC.

There are a few counts of this clonotype. The chain employs TRBV6-5 and TRBJ2-7; no firm D call. V was cut by 4 bases and J by 3 bases, with 13 bases left in between. CDR1 and CDR2 from the germline V gene are MNHEY and SVGAGI. This CDR3 has 14 residues. The CDR3 nucleotides are TGTGCCAGCAGTTCCCCGTCCTTTCGCTACGAGCAGTACTTC. It specifies CASSSPSFRYEQYF.

The chain recombines TRBV5-1 with TRBJ2-3; D might be TRBD1 or TRBD2, each matching 5 bases. Germline assignment: CDR1 SGHRS and CDR2 YFSETQ. V lost 5 bases and J 0 bases, leaving 10 bases between the germline ends. This CDR3 spans 14 amino acids. DNA for the CDR3: TGCGCCAGCAGAGAGGGGTCTAGCACAGATACGCAGTATTTT. This gives the protein CASREGSSTDTQYF.

This clonotype was counted only a few times. The J gene is TRBJ1-1, the V gene TRBV7-2; a weak D match, TRBD1 (5 bases). The CDR3 is 13 residues long. The ends were cut back, 3 bases at V and 7 bases at J, with 12 bases in the middle. In germline, CDR1 is SGHTA, CDR2 FQGNSA. The CDR3 DNA sequence: TGTGCCAGCAGCTTCGGATGGGGGGTTGAAGCTTTCTTT. Translating it yields CASSFGWGVEAFF.

The rearrangement links TRBV11-2 to TRBJ2-7; D is uncertain. The germline gives CDR1 SGHAT, CDR2 FQNNGV. The V end lost 3 bases, the J end lost 3 bases, and 9 bases lay between the germline ends. The CDR3 consists of 13 residues. The DNA of the CDR3 is TGTGCCAGCAGCTTGTCACGGAACTACGAGCAGTACTTC. Its translation: CASSLSRNYEQYF.

This clonotype showed up just a few times. The genes are TRBV28 and TRBJ1-4, with 7 bases aligning to TRBD1. This CDR3 comprises 15 residues. Germline CDR1 MDHEN, CDR2 SYDVKM. V shed 5 bases and J 4 bases; nucleotides not matched to a gene: 7. DNA of the CDR3: TGTGCCAGCAGTATCGGGACAGTATTTAATGAAAAACTGTTTTTT. Residues: CASSIGTVFNEKLFF.

The J gene is TRBJ1-4, the V gene TRBV18; D is undetermined. The CDR3 covers 13 residues. Germline V gene sequence: CDR1 KGHSH, CDR2 LQKENI. The V gene lost 2 bases and the J gene lost 7 bases, with 8 bases spanning the gap. The DNA of the CDR3 is TGTGCCAGCTCACCAGGGTTGAGTGAAAAACTGTTTTTT. The encoded protein is CASSPGLSEKLFF.

The chain is built from TRBV13 and TRBJ2-5, with a tentative D call TRBD2 (6 bases). CDR3 length equals 15 residues. Per the germline V gene, CDR1 is PRHDT and CDR2 is FYEKMQ (reference sequence). V gave up 5 bases and J gave up 1 base, with 14 bases separating them. The CDR3 region has the DNA TGTGCCAGCAGCCCGGCGGGGAGGTCCCAAGAGACCCAGTACTTC. The encoded protein is CASSPAGRSQETQYF.

This clonotype occurred a few times. The J gene is TRBJ2-5, the V gene TRBV12-3 or TRBV12-4; the match to TRBD1 covers 11 bases. V lost 0 bases and J lost 5; bases outside the gene matches: 8. The CDR3 totals 17 residues. In nucleotides, the CDR3 is TGTGCCAGCAGTTTAGCGGCCTTGGACAGGGGGCGGGAGACCCAGTACTTC. As protein: CASSLAALDRGRETQYF.

In this sample, this clonotype turned up a few times. V is TRBV20-1 and J is TRBJ2-1; 10 positions agree with TRBD1. The CDR3 consists of 17 residues. CDR1 and CDR2 (germline): DFQATT, SNEGSKA (reference sequence). The J segment lost 7 bases and the V segment lost 0 bases, leaving 12 bases of the junction unmatched. The CDR3 region has the DNA TGCAGTGCTAGAGATCCGCCCCGGGACAGGGGCGAAAATGAGCAGTTCTTC. As protein: CSARDPPRDRGENEQFF.

This clonotype was picked up many times. The gene calls are TRBV12-3 or TRBV12-4 and TRBJ2-3, with 8 bases aligning to TRBD1. The CDR3 runs 16 residues. After removal of 5 bases from V and 1 base from J, the junction contained 8 bases not matched to a gene. CDR3: CASSAQQGVGTDTQYF. The CDR3 DNA is TGTGCCAGCAGTGCCCAACAGGGGGTGGGCACAGATACGCAGTATTTT.

This clonotype was detected many times. V is TRBV6-1 and J is TRBJ2-7, with 12 bases fitting TRBD2. The ends lost 3 bases at V and 0 bases at J; junction bases unmatched: 0. Germline CDR1 reads MNHNS; CDR2 reads SASEGT. The CDR3 is 15 residues long. The CDR3 DNA follows: TGTGCCAGCAGTGAGACTAGCGGGAGCTCCTACGAGCAGTACTTC. Its protein product is CASSETSGSSYEQYF.

This clonotype was observed a few times. The chain joins TRBV7-6 to TRBJ2-2; D possibly corresponds to TRBD2 (6 bases). Germline-derived CDR1 and CDR2 are SGHVS and FNYEAQ. The CDR3 covers 13 residues. Trimming removed 3 bases from V and 8 bases from J, with 10 bases in between. CDR3 in DNA: TGTGCCAGCAGCTTTCGTGGGAGGGGGGAGCTGTTTTTT. It specifies CASSFRGRGELFF.

There are a few counts of this clonotype. The chain has TRBV4-1 and TRBJ2-7; D possibly matches TRBD1 or TRBD2 (6 bases each). This CDR3 has 17 residues. CDR1 is MGHRA, CDR2 YSYEKL, per germline. Trimming cost V 3 bases and J 3 bases, with 21 bases left between them. The CDR3 protein is CASSQLTGSRGLYEQYF. The CDR3 DNA sequence: TGCGCCAGCAGCCAGTTAACGGGGAGTCGGGGGCTCTACGAGCAGTACTTC.

The chain employs TRBV2 and TRBJ1-2; no clear D gene. Trimming removed 7 bases from V and 4 bases from J, with 16 bases in between. The CDR3 length is 14 residues. Germline loops: CDR1 SNHLY, CDR2 FYNNEI. DNA for the CDR3: TGTGCCAGCATTGACTCCATGGCGACCTATGGCTACACCTTC. It is translated as CASIDSMATYGYTF.

This clonotype has just a few counts. The CDR3 bases are TGCAGTGCCCCCGGACAGGAAGCAACTAATGAAAAACTGTTTTTT. Translation: CSAPGQEATNEKLFF. This chain uses TRBV20-1 with TRBJ1-4; 7 nucleotides agree with TRBD1. Germline-derived CDR1 and CDR2 are DFQATT and SNEGSKA (reference sequence). With V trimmed by 6 bases and J by 0 bases, 7 bases remained unmatched. CDR3 length equals 15 residues.

This chain joins TRBV4-3 and TRBJ1-3; D is ambiguous. The V end was cut by 1 base, the J end by 3 bases, with 7 bases between. CDR1 and CDR2 (germline): LGHNA, YSLEER. This CDR3 has 14 residues. The CDR3 reads CASSQALFGNTIYF. The DNA for the CDR3 is TGCGCCAGCAGCCAAGCGCTTTTTGGAAACACCATATATTTT.

The V gene is TRBV19, the J gene TRBJ2-2, with a tentative D call TRBD1 (6 bases). The germline gives CDR1 LNHDA, CDR2 SQIVND (reference sequence). V lost 4 bases and J 1 base, leaving 13 bases between the germline ends. This CDR3 is 16 amino acids long. The chain's CDR3 is CASSRTDTLNTGELFF. The CDR3 DNA is TGTGCCAGTAGTAGGACAGACACCCTGAACACCGGGGAGCTGTTTTTT.